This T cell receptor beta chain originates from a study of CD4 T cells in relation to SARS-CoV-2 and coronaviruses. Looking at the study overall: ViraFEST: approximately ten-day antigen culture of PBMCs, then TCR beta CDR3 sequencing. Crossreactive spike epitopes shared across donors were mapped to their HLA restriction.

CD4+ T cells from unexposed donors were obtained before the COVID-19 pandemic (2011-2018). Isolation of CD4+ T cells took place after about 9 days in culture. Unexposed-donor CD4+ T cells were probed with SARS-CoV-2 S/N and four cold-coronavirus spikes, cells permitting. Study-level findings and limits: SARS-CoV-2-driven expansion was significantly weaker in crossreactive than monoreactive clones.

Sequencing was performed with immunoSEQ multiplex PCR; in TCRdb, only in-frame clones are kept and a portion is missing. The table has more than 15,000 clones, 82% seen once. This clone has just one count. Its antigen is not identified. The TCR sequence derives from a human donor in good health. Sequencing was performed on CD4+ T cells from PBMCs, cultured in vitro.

CDR3 in DNA: TGCAGTGCTAGTAAGGACGGTAACTCTGGAAACACCATATATTTT. This translates into CSASKDGNSGNTIYF. This chain uses TRBV20-1 with TRBJ1-3; no firm D call. Germline values: CDR1 DFQATT, CDR2 SNEGSKA (reference sequence). The CDR3 sequence is 15 residues long. V gave up 3 bases and J gave up 0 bases, with 12 bases separating them.